The text below deals with one TCR beta chain. This sample stems from a study of T cell responses to AZD1222 COVID-19 vaccine. TCRdb's copy holds only in-frame clones and misses some; the assay was immunoSEQ multiplex PCR. This sample has roughly 120,000 clones, with approximately 94% found just once. Trimming cost V 4 bases and J 2 bases, with 12 bases left between them. Germline V lookup: CDR1 MNHEY, CDR2 SVGAGI. The CDR3 has 14 amino acids. The TCR was taken from an adult who received the AZD1222 COVID-19 vaccine. This specimen was peripheral blood, taken 28 days after the second AZD1222 dose. The chain links TRBV6-5 to TRBJ2-7; D gene uncertain. DNA of the CDR3: TGTGCCAGCAGTTTCATTGACTTGCCCTACGAGCAGTACTTC. Translating it yields CASSFIDLPYEQYF.